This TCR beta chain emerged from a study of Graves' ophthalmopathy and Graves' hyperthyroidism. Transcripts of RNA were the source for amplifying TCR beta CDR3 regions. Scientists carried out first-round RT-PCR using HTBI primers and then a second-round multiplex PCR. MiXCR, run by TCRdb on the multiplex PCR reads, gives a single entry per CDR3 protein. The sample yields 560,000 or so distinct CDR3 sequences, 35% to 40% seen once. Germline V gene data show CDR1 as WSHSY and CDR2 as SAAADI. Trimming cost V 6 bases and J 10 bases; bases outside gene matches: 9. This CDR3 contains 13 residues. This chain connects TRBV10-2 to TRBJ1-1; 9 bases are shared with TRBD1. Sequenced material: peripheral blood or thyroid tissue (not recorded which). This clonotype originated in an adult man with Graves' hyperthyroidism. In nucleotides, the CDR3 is TGCGCCAGCAGCTCAGGGACAGGGACAAGAGCTTTCTTT. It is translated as CASSSGTGTRAFF.